This T cell receptor (beta chain) comes out of a study of T cell responses to AZD1222 COVID-19 vaccine. As concerns this clone: Its antigen is unknown.

Whole-study findings and limits: Elevations in Spike-specific TCR breadth and depth followed administration of two AZD1222 doses.

Assay: immunoSEQ multiplex PCR; the TCRdb copy retains only in-frame clones and omits some. The sample contains roughly 150,000 clones, less than 95% of which appear only once. Germline lookup yields CDR1 SGHNT and CDR2 YYREEE (reference sequence). Trimming cost V 4 bases and J 2 bases, with 18 bases left between them. This CDR3 region has 16 residues. Material: peripheral blood, obtained on day 0 of AZD1222 vaccination. The origin of this receptor is an adult in good health. This chain links TRBV5-4 with TRBJ2-5; TRBD2 might be the D (5 bases). This CDR3 reads CASSRDLPSAQETQYF. DNA of the CDR3: TGTGCCAGCAGCCGGGATTTACCATCAGCGCAAGAGACCCAGTACTTC.